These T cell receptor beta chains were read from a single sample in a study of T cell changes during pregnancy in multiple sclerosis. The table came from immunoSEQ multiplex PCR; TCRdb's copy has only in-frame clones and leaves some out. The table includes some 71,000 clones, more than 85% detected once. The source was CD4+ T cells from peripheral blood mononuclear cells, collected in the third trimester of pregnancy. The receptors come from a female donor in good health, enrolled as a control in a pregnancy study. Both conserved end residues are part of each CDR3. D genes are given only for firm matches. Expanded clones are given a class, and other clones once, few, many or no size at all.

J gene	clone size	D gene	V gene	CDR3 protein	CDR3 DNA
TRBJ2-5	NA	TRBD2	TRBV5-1	CASSLVRTSGGKETQYF	TGCGCCAGCAGCTTGGTTAGGACTAGCGGGGGAAAAGAGACCCAGTACTTC
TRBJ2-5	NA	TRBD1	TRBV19	CASSTPPGDRQETQYF	TGTGCCAGTAGCACCCCCCCCGGGGACAGGCAAGAGACCCAGTACTTC
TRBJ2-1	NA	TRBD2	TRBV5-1	CASSPGTTYNEQFF	TGCGCCAGCAGCCCCGGGACTACTTACAATGAGCAGTTCTTC
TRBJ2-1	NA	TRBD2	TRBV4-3	CASSQGLAGIYEQFF	TGCGCCAGCAGCCAAGGACTAGCGGGTATCTATGAGCAGTTCTTC
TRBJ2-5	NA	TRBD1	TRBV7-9	CASSLQGTGVRETQYF	TGTGCCAGCAGCTTACAGGGGACAGGGGTTCGGGAGACCCAGTACTTC
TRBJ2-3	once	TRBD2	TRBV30	CAWRGGGVYTQYF	TGTGCCTGGAGGGGCGGGGGGGTGTATACGCAGTATTTT
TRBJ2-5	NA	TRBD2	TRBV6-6	CAGGGAAMGETQYF	TGTGCCGGGGGAGGGGCAGCAATGGGGGAGACCCAGTACTTC
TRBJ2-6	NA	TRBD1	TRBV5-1	CASRRPGQGVPGANVLTF	TGCGCCAGCAGGCGACCGGGACAGGGGGTTCCTGGGGCCAACGTCCTGACTTTC
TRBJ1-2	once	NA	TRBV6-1	CASSGQRNYGYTF	TGTGCCAGCAGTGGACAGCGAAACTATGGCTACACCTTC
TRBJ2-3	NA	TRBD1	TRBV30	CAWSVRGQGPDTQYF	TGTGCCTGGAGTGTCCGGGGACAGGGGCCGGATACGCAGTATTTT
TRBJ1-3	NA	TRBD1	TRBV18	CASSPIRADRGNGNTIYF	TGTGCCAGCTCACCTATCCGCGCTGACAGGGGTAATGGAAACACCATATATTTT
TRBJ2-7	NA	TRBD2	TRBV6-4	CASSDSVGGGSYEQYF	TGTGCCAGCAGTGACTCAGTAGGCGGGGGCTCCTACGAGCAGTACTTC
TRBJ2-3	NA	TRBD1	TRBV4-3	CASSQGSRQGASDTQYF	TGCGCCAGCAGCCAAGGCTCGAGACAGGGGGCATCTGATACGCAGTATTTT
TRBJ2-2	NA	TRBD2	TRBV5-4	CASSLGSSGGAFRELFF	TGTGCCAGCAGCTTGGGAAGTAGCGGGGGGGCCTTCCGGGAGCTGTTTTTT
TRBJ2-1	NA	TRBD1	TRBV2	CASSGTGSQYNEQFF	TGTGCCAGCAGCGGGACAGGGAGCCAATACAATGAGCAGTTCTTC
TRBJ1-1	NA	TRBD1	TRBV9	CASSGGQVNTEAFF	TGTGCCAGCAGCGGCGGACAGGTGAACACTGAAGCTTTCTTT
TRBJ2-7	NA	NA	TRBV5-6	CASSSRLGRGENEQYF	TGTGCCAGCAGCTCCCGCTTGGGTAGGGGTGAAAACGAGCAGTACTTC
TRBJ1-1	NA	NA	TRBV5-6	CASSPVGGEAGAFF	TGTGCCAGCAGCCCCGTCGGAGGGGAGGCAGGCGCTTTCTTT
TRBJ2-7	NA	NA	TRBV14	CASSQGPGSYEQYF	TGTGCCAGCAGCCAAGGTCCAGGAAGCTACGAGCAGTACTTC
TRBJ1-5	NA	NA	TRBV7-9	CASSPRDNYQPQHF	TGTGCCAGCAGCCCCCGGGACAACTATCAGCCCCAGCATTTT
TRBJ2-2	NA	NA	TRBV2	CASRVGENTGELFF	TGTGCCAGCCGAGTCGGGGAAAACACCGGGGAGCTGTTTTTT
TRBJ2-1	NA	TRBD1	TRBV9	CASSSRARGSPNEQFF	TGTGCCAGCAGCTCCCGGGCCAGGGGGTCGCCCAATGAGCAGTTCTTC
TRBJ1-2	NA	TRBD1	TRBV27	CASSLSGQGAGGYTF	TGTGCCAGCAGTTTATCGGGGCAGGGGGCGGGTGGCTACACCTTC
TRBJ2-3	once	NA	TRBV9	CASSVMEGQMRPDTQYF	TGTGCCAGCAGCGTAATGGAGGGACAGATGAGGCCAGATACGCAGTATTTT
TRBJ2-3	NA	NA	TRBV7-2	CASSTLAGTDTQYF	TGTGCCAGCAGCACTCTGGCGGGCACAGATACGCAGTATTTT
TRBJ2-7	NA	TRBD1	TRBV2	CASTQQGGYEQYF	TGTGCCAGTACTCAACAGGGGGGATACGAGCAGTACTTC
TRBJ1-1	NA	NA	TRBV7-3	CASSLTPGPGNTEAFF	TGTGCCAGCAGCTTAACTCCAGGGCCGGGGAACACTGAAGCTTTCTTT
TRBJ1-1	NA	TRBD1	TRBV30	CAWSGDRKTGVNSEAFF	TGTGCCTGGAGTGGGGATAGGAAGACAGGGGTTAATTCTGAAGCTTTCTTT
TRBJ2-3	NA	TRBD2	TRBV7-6	CASSPREGSGTDTQYF	TGTGCCAGCAGCCCCCGGGAGGGGTCGGGCACAGATACGCAGTATTTT
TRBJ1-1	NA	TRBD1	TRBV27	CASSFGDRMNTEAFF	TGTGCCAGCAGTTTTGGGGACAGAATGAACACTGAAGCTTTCTTT
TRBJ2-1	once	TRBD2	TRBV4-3	CASSQDWLAGAGVYNEQFF	TGCGCCAGCAGCCAAGATTGGCTAGCGGGGGCCGGGGTCTACAATGAGCAGTTCTTC
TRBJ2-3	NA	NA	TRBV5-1	CASSLGQGPDTQYF	TGCGCCAGCAGCTTGGGGCAGGGTCCAGATACGCAGTATTTT
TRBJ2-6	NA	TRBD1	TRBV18	CASSPSDRGGSF	TGTGCCAGCTCACCATCGGACAGGGGAGGGTCTTTC
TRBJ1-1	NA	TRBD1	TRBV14	CASSPRQGAEAFF	TGTGCCAGCAGCCCTCGTCAGGGGGCTGAAGCTTTCTTT
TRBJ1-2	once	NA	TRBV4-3	CASSRFAGEGYGYTF	TGCGCCAGCAGCCGCTTCGCAGGGGAAGGCTATGGCTACACCTTC
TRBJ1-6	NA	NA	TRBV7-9	CASSPRGGNSPLHF	TGTGCCAGCAGCCCTAGGGGCGGCAATTCACCCCTCCACTTT
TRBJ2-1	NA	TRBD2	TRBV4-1	CASSGGLVSYNEQFF	TGCGCCAGCAGCGGCGGACTAGTGTCCTACAATGAGCAGTTCTTC
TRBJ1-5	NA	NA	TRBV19	CASSTIGGQPQHF	TGTGCCAGTAGTACCATAGGAGGACAGCCCCAGCATTTT
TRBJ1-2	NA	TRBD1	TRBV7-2	CASSLAPDRVYGYTF	TGTGCCAGCAGCTTAGCCCCGGACAGGGTATATGGCTACACCTTC